This T cell receptor beta chain was sequenced during a study of CD8 T cells in Susac syndrome. The multiple sclerosis controls comprised treatment-naive patients whose relapsing-remitting disease was stable or active. Both CD4+ and CD8+ T cells were negatively isolated, and TEMRA cells underwent FACS enrichment. With 4 bases clipped from V and 3 bases from J, the junction kept 17 bases outside the gene matches. CDR1 is SGHRS, CDR2 YFSETQ, per germline. This CDR3 is built from 19 residues. Random hexamers were used to reverse transcribe 0.5 to 1 ug of RNA. The immunoSEQ assay covered 54 Vbeta and 13 Jbeta segments for CDR3. TCRdb fed the immunoSEQ multiplex PCR reads into MiXCR, producing one record per CDR3 protein. The table shows over 350,000 distinct CDR3 sequences, with around 83% occurring only once.

This chain uses TRBV5-1 with TRBJ2-2; the match to TRBD1 covers 8 bases. Sequences were obtained from CD8+ T cells from PBMCs. This receptor was identified in a human donor with multiple sclerosis. CDR3: CASSDGPGQVTWDTGELFF. The CDR3 nucleotides read TGCGCCAGCAGCGACGGACCGGGACAGGTGACGTGGGACACCGGGGAGCTGTTTTTT.